The next 23 T cell receptor beta chains were all read from a single sample in a study of CD8+ T cells in alopecia areata. RNA was isolated and reverse transcribed to cDNA, the sequencing template. The data were produced by immunoSEQ multiplex PCR, yet TCRdb's version contains in-frame clones alone and is incomplete. In the table there are 150,000 or so clones, approximately 59% of which are singletons. Regarding treatment: oral pan-JAK inhibitor, 5-10 mg twice daily. The sequences come from CD4+ T cells sorted from blood, collected at approximately week 60, from a patient treated with tofacitinib. The receptor set was obtained from a human donor with alopecia areata.

The chain is built from TRBV29-1 and TRBJ1-2; D uncertain. This CDR3 has 12 residues. Between the trimmed V and J ends, which lost 5 bases and 3 bases, there was a span of 10 bases. Germline assignment: CDR1 SQVTM and CDR2 ANQGSEA. The CDR3 DNA reads TGCAGCGTTAGCCGACACGACTATGGCTACACCTTC. Translated, it gives CSVSRHDYGYTF.

The chain uses TRBV27 and TRBJ2-1; 10 nucleotides agree with TRBD2. Trimming at V came to 2 bases and at J to 7 bases, leaving 8 bases not matched to a gene. This CDR3 comprises 16 residues. In germline, CDR1 is MNHEY, CDR2 SMNVEV (reference sequence). The DNA for the CDR3 is TGTGCCAGCAGTTTACGCGGAGCGGGGGGGCGGAATGAGCAGTTCTTC. Translating it yields CASSLRGAGGRNEQFF.

This sequence joins TRBV30 and TRBJ1-2; no firm D call. The ends were cut back, 4 bases at V and 3 bases at J, with 12 bases in the middle. The CDR3 length is 13 residues. Germline V lookup: CDR1 GTSNPN, CDR2 SVGIG (reference sequence). The CDR3 loop is CAWTSLSDYGYTF. CDR3 DNA sequence: TGTGCCTGGACGAGTTTGTCAGACTATGGCTACACCTTC.

This clone has a handful of counts. The CDR3 region has the DNA TGTGCCAGCAGCCTGACAGGCAACTACGAGCAGTACTTC. It is translated as CASSLTGNYEQYF. The chain uses TRBV7-2 and TRBJ2-7; maybe TRBD1 (6 bases). Trimming cost V 5 bases and J 3 bases, with 11 bases left between them. CDR3 length: 13 amino acids. Germline CDR1 reads SGHTA; CDR2 reads FQGNSA.

This chain joins TRBV25-1 and TRBJ2-3, with unresolved D. CDR1 and CDR2 (germline): MGHDK, SYGVNS. The length of the CDR3 is 15 residues. The V gene lost 5 bases and the J gene lost 2 bases, with 14 bases spanning the gap. CDR3 loop: CASSPSGETTDTQYF. Here the CDR3 DNA reads TGTGCCAGCAGTCCCTCCGGCGAGACCACAGATACGCAGTATTTT.

This clone appeared a few times. This sequence joins TRBV29-1 and TRBJ1-2; perhaps TRBD1 as D (6 bases). Germline assignment: CDR1 SQVTM and CDR2 ANQGSEA. Trimming shortened V by 4 bases and J by 4 bases, and 10 bases separated the two germline ends. The CDR3 is 12 residues long. The CDR3 is CSVAGAGYGYTF. In DNA form, the CDR3 reads TGCAGCGTTGCGGGGGCGGGCTATGGCTACACCTTC.

This clone has only a few counts. This chain links TRBV5-1 with TRBJ1-1; a possible D gene is TRBD1 (6 bases). V gave up 0 bases and J gave up 4 bases, with 16 bases separating them. The length of the CDR3 is 16 residues. Germline CDR1 is SGHRS and CDR2 is YFSETQ. CDR3 nucleotide sequence: TGCGCCAGCAGCTTGGCGGGGGGCGGATTGTTCACTGAAGCTTTCTTT. Its translation: CASSLAGGGLFTEAFF.

This chain links TRBV7-2 with TRBJ2-7; 9 bases align to TRBD2. Per germline, CDR1 SGHTA and CDR2 FQGNSA. Trimming removed 1 base from V and 6 bases from J; junction bases left unmatched: 4. The length of the CDR3 is 14 residues. CDR3 loop: CASSLVAGEVEQYF. The DNA of the CDR3 is TGTGCCAGCAGCTTAGTAGCGGGGGAGGTCGAGCAGTACTTC.

The chain is built from TRBV4-2 and TRBJ2-2; D is uncertain. The length of the CDR3 is 13 residues. V was cut by 0 bases and J by 9 bases, with 8 bases left in between. CDR1 and CDR2 from the germline V gene are LGHNA and YNFKEQ. CDR3 sequence: CASSQDRRRELFF. DNA for the CDR3: TGTGCCAGCAGCCAAGATAGGCGGAGGGAGCTGTTTTTT.

This clone has just a few counts. This chain uses TRBV29-1 with TRBJ1-1; D perhaps matches TRBD1 (5 bases). The germline gives CDR1 SQVTM, CDR2 ANQGSEA. The V end lost 7 bases, the J end lost 11 bases, and 14 bases lay between the germline ends. The CDR3 sequence is 10 residues long. Here the CDR3 DNA reads TGCAGCGCCGGAGGGGATGTGGCTTTCTTT. Protein product: CSAGGDVAFF. The variable domain in full, completed from reference TRBV29-1 and TRBJ1-1, reads SAVISQKPSRDICQRGTSLTIQCQVDSQVTMMFWYRQQPGQSLTLIATANQGSEATYESGFVIDKFPISRPNLTFSTLTVSNMSPEDSSIYLCSAGGDVAFFGQGTRLTVV.

The rearrangement joins TRBV7-9 to TRBJ1-6; D is unresolved. The length of the CDR3 is 15 residues. V was pared by 1 base and J by 5 bases, with 9 bases between. Germline CDR1 is SEHNR and CDR2 is FQNEAQ (reference sequence). As DNA, the CDR3 is TGTGCCAGCAGCTTAGGTGGCGTCGATAATTCACCCCTCCACTTT. The encoded protein is CASSLGGVDNSPLHF.

The J gene is TRBJ2-6, the V gene TRBV25-1, with D unresolved. The length of the CDR3 is 16 residues. The germline V gene has CDR1 MGHDK and CDR2 SYGVNS. Trimming removed 5 bases at V and 2 bases at J, with 13 bases between. The CDR3 here is CASSPYTPPGANVLTF. The CDR3 DNA sequence: TGTGCCAGCAGTCCATACACCCCCCCTGGGGCCAACGTCCTGACTTTC.

The chain couples TRBV6-5 to TRBJ1-6, with D hard to call. V dropped 6 bases and J dropped 5 bases, with 8 bases sitting between them. Germline V gene sequence: CDR1 MNHEY, CDR2 SVGAGI. This CDR3 is 13 amino acids long. The CDR3 DNA reads as TGTGCCAGCAGACCAGGACATAATTCACCCCTCCACTTT. Amino acid sequence: CASRPGHNSPLHF.

The chain uses TRBV13 and TRBJ2-1; TRBD2 matches 12 bases. The CDR3 length is 18 residues. V lost 4 bases and J lost 4; bases outside the gene matches: 11. Germline lookup yields CDR1 PRHDT and CDR2 FYEKMQ (reference sequence). DNA for the CDR3: TGTGCCAGCAGCTACCGACTAGCGGGGGTATCAGATTACAATGAGCAGTTCTTC. Translated: CASSYRLAGVSDYNEQFF.

The gene calls are TRBV12-5 and TRBJ2-3; D remains ambiguous. Germline V gene lookup returns CDR1 LGHNT and CDR2 FRNRAP. This CDR3 is built from 13 residues. Deletions cut 7 bases from V and 0 bases from J, with 8 bases between. CDR3: CASAVDSTDTQYF. The DNA of the CDR3 is TGTGCTAGTGCCGTAGACAGCACAGATACGCAGTATTTT.

The chain employs TRBV27 and TRBJ2-5; 9 bases are a match to TRBD1. After removal of 5 bases from V and 3 bases from J, the junction contained 4 bases not matched to a gene. Germline values: CDR1 MNHEY, CDR2 SMNVEV (reference sequence). This CDR3 spans 14 amino acids. DNA of the CDR3: TGTGCCAGCAGTCCAGGGACAGGGAAAGAGACCCAGTACTTC. It is translated as CASSPGTGKETQYF.

This rearrangement joins TRBV5-1 to TRBJ2-3; D remains unclear. The V gene's germline CDR1 is SGHRS and CDR2 YFSETQ. This CDR3 region has 15 residues. Trimming removed 3 bases at V and 1 base at J, with 12 bases between. In DNA, the CDR3 is TGCGCCAGCAGCTACCAGACCCTGGGCACAGATACGCAGTATTTT. This codes for CASSYQTLGTDTQYF.

This clone has more than one count but fewer than ten. In the same sample, other DNA sequences code for this CDR3. This chain connects TRBV4-1 to TRBJ1-5, with D maybe TRBD1 (5 bases). Trimming removed 4 bases from V and 5 bases from J, with 9 bases in between. The germline gives CDR1 MGHRA, CDR2 YSYEKL. The CDR3 sequence is 13 residues long. Here the CDR3 DNA reads TGCGCCAGCAGCCGCGACAGAGATCAGCCCCAGCATTTT. As protein: CASSRDRDQPQHF.

The chain couples TRBV29-1 to TRBJ2-5; 12 bases line up with TRBD2. Germline values: CDR1 SQVTM, CDR2 ANQGSEA. V shed 4 bases and J 7 bases; nucleotides not matched to a gene: 10. The CDR3 loop spans 15 amino acids. CDR3 nucleotides: TGCAGCGTTGCCGGACTAGCGGGGAAAAAGGGGACCCAGTACTTC. It translates to CSVAGLAGKKGTQYF. The whole variable domain, filled in from reference TRBV29-1 and TRBJ2-5, reads SAVISQKPSRDICQRGTSLTIQCQVDSQVTMMFWYRQQPGQSLTLIATANQGSEATYESGFVIDKFPISRPNLTFSTLTVSNMSPEDSSIYLCSVAGLAGKKGTQYFGPGTRLLVL.

V and J are TRBV7-6 and TRBJ1-6; possible D gene TRBD1, 5 bases. This CDR3 has 12 amino acids. Germline CDR1 SGHVS, CDR2 FNYEAQ. The V end was cut by 5 bases, the J end by 7 bases, with 6 bases between. CDR3 nucleotide sequence: TGTGCCAGCAGCGCAGGGAATTCACCCCTCCACTTT. Encoded protein: CASSAGNSPLHF.

The gene calls are TRBV2 and TRBJ1-5; D remains unclear. Trimming pared 6 bases from V and 3 bases from J, leaving 15 bases between. Germline CDR1 SNHLY, CDR2 FYNNEI. This CDR3 comprises 15 residues. The chain's CDR3 is CASREGSIANQPQHF. In nucleotides, the CDR3 is TGTGCCAGCAGGGAGGGCAGTATAGCCAATCAGCCCCAGCATTTT.

The chain has TRBV7-8 and TRBJ1-5; 7 bases line up with TRBD1. CDR3 length equals 15 residues. Per the germline V gene, CDR1 is SGHVS and CDR2 is FQNEAQ. J was trimmed by 1 base and V by 1 base; bases with no gene match: 1. This CDR3 is CASSLGDSSNQPQHF. Written as DNA, the CDR3 is TGTGCCAGCAGCTTAGGGGACAGCAGCAATCAGCCCCAGCATTTT.

There are a few counts of this clone. This chain joins TRBV5-4 and TRBJ2-1; 10 bases align to TRBD2. The germline CDR1 and CDR2 sequences are SGHNT and YYREEE (reference sequence). The CDR3 is made up of 15 amino acids. The junction had 8 bases not matched to a gene; V was cut back by 1 base and J by 10 bases. CDR3 sequence reads: CASSLMIAGGLEQFF. The CDR3 DNA reads as TGTGCCAGCAGCTTGATGATAGCGGGGGGCCTGGAGCAGTTCTTC.